This T cell receptor beta chain was recorded in a study of beta chain features in type 1 diabetes. Whole-study findings and limits: Patients with Type 1 diabetes showed moderately but significantly shorter TCRB CDR3s in all four CD4+ subsets.

Trimming removed 6 bases from V and 3 bases from J, with 8 bases in between. The CDR3 consists of 12 residues. Germline assignment: CDR1 KGHSH and CDR2 LQKENI. This clone was seen a few times. The antigen is undetermined. The entirety of the isolated RNA underwent reverse transcription, so expressed TCRB transcripts were sequenced. Profiling relied on immunoSEQ multiplex PCR, and the TCRdb table lists in-frame clones only, not all of them. The sample carries a few hundred thousand clones, 14% to 15% recorded once. Material: naive CD4+ T cells from blood. The receptor was derived from a man younger than 35 with type 1 diabetes. The chain is built from TRBV18 and TRBJ1-2; D remains ambiguous. CDR3 residues: CASSRQDYGYTF. In nucleotides, the CDR3 is TGTGCCAGCTCCAGACAAGACTATGGCTACACCTTC.